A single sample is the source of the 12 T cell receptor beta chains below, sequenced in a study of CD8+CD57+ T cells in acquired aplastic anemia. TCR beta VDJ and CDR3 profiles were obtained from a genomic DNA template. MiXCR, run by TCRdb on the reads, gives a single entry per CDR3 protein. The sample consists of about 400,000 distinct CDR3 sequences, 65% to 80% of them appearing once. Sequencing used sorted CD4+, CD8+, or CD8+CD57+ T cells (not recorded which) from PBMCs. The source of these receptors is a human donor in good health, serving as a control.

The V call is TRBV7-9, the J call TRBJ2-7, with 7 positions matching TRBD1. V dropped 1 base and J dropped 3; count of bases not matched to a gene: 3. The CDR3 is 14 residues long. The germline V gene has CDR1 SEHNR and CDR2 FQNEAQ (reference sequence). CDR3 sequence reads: CASSLGGQFYEQYF. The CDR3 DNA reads TGTGCCAGCAGCTTAGGGGGACAGTTCTACGAGCAGTACTTC. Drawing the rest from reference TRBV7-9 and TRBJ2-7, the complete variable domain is DTGVSQNPRHKITKRGQNVTFRCDPISEHNRLYWYRQTLGQGPEFLTYFQNEAQLEKSRLLSDRFSAERPKGSFSTLEIQRTEQGDSAMYLCASSLGGQFYEQYFGPGTRLTVT.

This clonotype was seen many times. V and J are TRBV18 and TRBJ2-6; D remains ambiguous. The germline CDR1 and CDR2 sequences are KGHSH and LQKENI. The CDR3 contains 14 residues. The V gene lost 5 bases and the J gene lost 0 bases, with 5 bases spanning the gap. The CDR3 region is CASSSFSGANVLTF. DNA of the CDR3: TGTGCCAGCTCATCCTTCTCTGGGGCCAACGTCCTGACTTTC.

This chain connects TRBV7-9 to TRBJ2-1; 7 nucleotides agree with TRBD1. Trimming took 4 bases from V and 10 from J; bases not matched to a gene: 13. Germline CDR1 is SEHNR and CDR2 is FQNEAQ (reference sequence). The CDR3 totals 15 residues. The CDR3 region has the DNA TGTGCCAGCAGCTCGCGACGGGACAGTTACTACGAGCAGTTCTTC. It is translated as CASSSRRDSYYEQFF.

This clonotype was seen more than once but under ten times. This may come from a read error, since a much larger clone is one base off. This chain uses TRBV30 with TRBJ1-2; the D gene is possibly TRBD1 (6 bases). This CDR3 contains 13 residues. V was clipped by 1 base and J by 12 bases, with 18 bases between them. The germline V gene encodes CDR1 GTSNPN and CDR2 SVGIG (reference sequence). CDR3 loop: CAWSASPSGQHTF. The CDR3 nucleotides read TGTGCCTGGAGTGCTTCCCCCTCGGGACAACACACCTTC. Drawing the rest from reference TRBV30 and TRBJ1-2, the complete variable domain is SQTIHQWPATLVQPVGSPLSLECTVEGTSNPNLYWYRQAAGRGLQLLFYSVGIGQISSEVPQNLSASRPQDRQFILSSKKLLLSDSGFYLCAWSASPSGQHTFGSGTRLTVV.

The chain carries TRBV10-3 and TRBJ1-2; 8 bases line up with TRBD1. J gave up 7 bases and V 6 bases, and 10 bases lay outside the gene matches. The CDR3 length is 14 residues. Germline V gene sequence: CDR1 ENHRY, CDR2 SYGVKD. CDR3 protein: CAIRPGQGACGYTF. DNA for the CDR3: TGTGCCATCAGGCCGGGGCAGGGGGCGTGTGGCTACACCTTC.

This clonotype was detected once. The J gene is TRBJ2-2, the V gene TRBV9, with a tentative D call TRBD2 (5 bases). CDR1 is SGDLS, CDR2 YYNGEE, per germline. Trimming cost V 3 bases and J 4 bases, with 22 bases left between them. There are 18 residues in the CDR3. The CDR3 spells CASSEAPLAGVFTGELFF. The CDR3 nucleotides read TGTGCCAGCAGCGAAGCCCCGCTAGCTGGGGTTTTCACCGGGGAGCTGTTTTTT.

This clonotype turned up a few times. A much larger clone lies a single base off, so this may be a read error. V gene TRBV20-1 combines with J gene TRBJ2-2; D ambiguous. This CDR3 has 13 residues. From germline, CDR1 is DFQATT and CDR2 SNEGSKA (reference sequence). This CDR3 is CSARHGYTEELFF. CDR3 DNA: TGCAGTGCTAGACACGGTTACACCGAGGAGCTGTTTTTT.

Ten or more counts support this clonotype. CDR3 nucleotides: TGTGCCAGCAGCAGGACAGGGGAAAGCTATGGCTACACCTTC. As protein: CASSRTGESYGYTF. This rearrangement joins TRBV12-3 or TRBV12-4 to TRBJ1-2; 9 nucleotides line up with TRBD1. V dropped 6 bases and J dropped 4; count of bases not matched to a gene: 6. The CDR3 is 14 residues long.

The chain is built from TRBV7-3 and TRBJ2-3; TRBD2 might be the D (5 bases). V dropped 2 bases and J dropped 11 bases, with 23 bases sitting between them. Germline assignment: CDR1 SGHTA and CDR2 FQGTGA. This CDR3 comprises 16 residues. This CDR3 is CASSLGSGVGAAKQYF. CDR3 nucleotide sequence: TGTGCCAGCAGCTTAGGGAGCGGTGTCGGTGCAGCGAAGCAGTATTTT.

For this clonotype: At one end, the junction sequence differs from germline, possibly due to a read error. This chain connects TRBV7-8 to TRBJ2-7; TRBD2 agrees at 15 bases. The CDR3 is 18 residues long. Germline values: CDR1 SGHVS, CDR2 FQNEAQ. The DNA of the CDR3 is TGTGCCAGCGGCTTAGTTCGCCGGACTAGCGGGAGGGCCTACGAGCAGTACTTC. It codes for CASGLVRRTSGRAYEQYF.

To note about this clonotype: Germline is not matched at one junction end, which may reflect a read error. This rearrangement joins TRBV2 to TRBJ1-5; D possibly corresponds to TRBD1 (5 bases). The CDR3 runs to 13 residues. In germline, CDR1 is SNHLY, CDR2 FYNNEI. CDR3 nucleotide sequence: TGTGCCAGCAGCGAAGACAGAAAACAGCCCCTGCATTTT. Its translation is CASSEDRKQPLHF.

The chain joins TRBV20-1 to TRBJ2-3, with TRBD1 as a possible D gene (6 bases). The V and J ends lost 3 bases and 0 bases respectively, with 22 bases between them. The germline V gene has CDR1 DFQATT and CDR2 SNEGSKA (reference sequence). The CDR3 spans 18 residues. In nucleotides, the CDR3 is TGCAGTGCTAGGGGACAAGGTAGCGCACGCGAGAGCACAGATACGCAGTATTTT. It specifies CSARGQGSARESTDTQYF.